Following are 27 T cell receptor beta chains from one sample sequenced in a study of T cells in women clearing cervical HPV infection. Profiled with immunoSEQ multiplex PCR; TCRdb holds only in-frame clones, not every one. The sample totals around 35,000 clones; its top ten clones hold 1.4%. The specimen sequenced was blood buffy coat. The receptor source for this set is a woman between 18 and 70 years old with a cervical HPV16 infection that either progressed to CIN3+ or cleared (not recorded which).

As regards this clone: The read terminates 3 residues before the CDR3 end, so the remaining end is supplied by the germline J gene. The gene calls are TRBV29-1 and TRBJ1-2; 7 bases align to TRBD1. Trimming removed 3 bases from V and 0 bases from J; junction bases left unmatched: 1. Germline loops: CDR1 SQVTM, CDR2 ANQGSEA. The CDR3 covers 13 residues. The chain's CDR3 is CSVETGPNYGYTF. Incomplete CDR3 DNA: TGCAGCGTTGAGACAGGGCCTAACTATGGC. Combining the CDR3 with reference TRBV29-1 and TRBJ1-2 gives the whole variable domain SAVISQKPSRDICQRGTSLTIQCQVDSQVTMMFWYRQQPGQSLTLIATANQGSEATYESGFVIDKFPISRPNLTFSTLTVSNMSPEDSSIYLCSVETGPNYGYTFGSGTRLTVV.

Concerning this clone itself: The CDR3 extends 3 residues past the end of the read, so its final part is completed from the germline J gene. The chain couples TRBV2 to TRBJ1-2, with D unclear. Per the germline V gene, CDR1 is SNHLY and CDR2 is FYNNEI. The CDR3 is 14 residues long. CDR3 DNA (partial): TGTGCCAGCAGCCCGGGTTCTCGTAACTACGAC. This gives the protein CASSPGSRNYD. The CDR3 in its entirety is CASSPGSRNYDYTF.

As concerns this clone: The read ends 3 residues before the CDR3 terminus; that terminus is restored from the germline J gene. The V call is TRBV5-1, the J call TRBJ1-2, with a weak D call TRBD1 (6 bases). Trimming took off 1 base at V and 3 bases at J, with 13 bases between the two ends. In germline, CDR1 is SGHRS, CDR2 YFSETQ. The CDR3 has 15 residues. CDR3 bases read: TGCGCCAGCAGCTTGTCCGGATCAGGGGACTATGGC. Translation: CASSLSGSGDYG. The full CDR3 is CASSLSGSGDYGYTF.

As to this clone: The read terminates 3 residues before the CDR3 end, so the remaining end is supplied by the germline J gene. V and J are TRBV5-1 and TRBJ1-2, with D perhaps matching TRBD1 (6 bases). The CDR3 contains 14 residues. Germline CDR1 is SGHRS and CDR2 is YFSETQ. CDR3 DNA (partial): TGCGCCAGCAGTTCGATAGGGGGTGGTAGTGAC. It codes for CASSSIGGGSD. The entire CDR3 protein is CASSSIGGGSDYTF.

Concerning this clone: The read gets to within 3 residues of the CDR3 end, and the germline J gene fills in the rest. The rearrangement uses TRBV6-1 and TRBJ1-5; D gene unclear. The CDR3 is made up of 15 amino acids. V lost 2 bases to trimming and J lost 0 bases, with 8 bases between them. Germline CDR1 is MNHNS and CDR2 is SASEGT. CDR3 sequence reads: CASSESGISNQPQHF. Incomplete CDR3 DNA: TGTGCCAGCAGTGAATCAGGTATTAGCAATCAGCCC.

Concerning this clone itself: Read sequence stops 3 residues before the CDR3 end, and the germline J gene provides the missing end. The chain uses TRBV7-2 and TRBJ2-3; 8 bases are a match to TRBD2. This CDR3 comprises 15 residues. Looked up from germline, CDR1 is SGHTA and CDR2 is FQGNSA. Germline trimming cut 2 bases from V and 3 bases from J; bases unmatched to any gene: 4. The CDR3 protein is CASSLFSGGTDTQYF. The sequenced part of the CDR3 DNA is TGTGCCAGCAGCTTATTTTCGGGGGGGACAGATACG.

Worth noting for this clone: With the read ending 3 residues before the CDR3 end, the germline J gene is used to fill in that end. The rearrangement joins TRBV20-1 to TRBJ2-5; TRBD1 agrees at 9 bases. With V trimmed by 0 bases and J by 2 bases, 4 bases remained unmatched. CDR1 DFQATT and CDR2 SNEGSKA come from the germline V gene (reference sequence). The CDR3 consists of 15 residues. CDR3 bases read: TGCAGTGCTAGAGAGACGGGACAGGGACAAGAGACC. It is translated as CSARETGQGQET. The whole CDR3 reads CSARETGQGQETQYF.

In the case of this clone: The read ends 3 residues before the CDR3 terminus; that terminus is restored from the germline J gene. This chain connects TRBV6-2 or TRBV6-3 to TRBJ2-3; D may be TRBD2 (5 bases). This CDR3 spans 13 amino acids. Per the germline V gene, CDR1 is MNHEY and CDR2 is SVGEGT. V lost 3 bases, J lost 6 bases, and 10 bases lay in between. Here the CDR3 reads CASSYYGGDTQYF. The covered CDR3 bases are TGTGCCAGCAGTTATTACGGCGGGGATACG.

About this clone itself: The CDR3 end falls 3 residues outside the read, so it is completed with the germline J gene. This rearrangement joins TRBV5-1 to TRBJ1-1, with D maybe TRBD1 (6 bases). Germline loops: CDR1 SGHRS, CDR2 YFSETQ. Trimming cost V 3 bases and J 1 base, with 7 bases left between them. This CDR3 is built from 13 residues. Here the CDR3 reads CASSWGQNTEAFF. The sequenced CDR3 bases are TGCGCCAGCAGCTGGGGACAGAACACTGAA.

In regard to this clone: The read gets to within 3 residues of the CDR3 end, and the germline J gene fills in the rest. V usage is TRBV19 and J usage is TRBJ1-5; weak D call: TRBD1 (6 bases). The V end lost 5 bases, the J end lost 2 bases, and 10 bases lay between the germline ends. This CDR3 is built from 14 residues. Germline-derived CDR1 and CDR2 are LNHDA and SQIVND (reference sequence). The CDR3 DNA, read in part, is TGTGCCAGTAGTCCACGACAGGGCAATCAGCCC. Amino acids: CASSPRQGNQP. The whole CDR3 is CASSPRQGNQPQHF.

In the case of this clone: The sequence runs out 3 residues before the end of the CDR3; the remainder is reconstructed from the germline J gene. The chain recombines TRBV5-4 with TRBJ1-1; TRBD1 agrees at 8 bases. CDR3 length: 15 amino acids. Looked up from germline, CDR1 is SGHNT and CDR2 is YYREEE (reference sequence). The J segment lost 1 base and the V segment lost 4 bases, leaving 6 bases of the junction unmatched. CDR3 bases read: TGTGCCAGCAGCCCCCCGACAGGGGAGAACACTGAA. Protein sequence: CASSPPTGENTE. The whole CDR3 sequence reads CASSPPTGENTEAFF.

Regarding this clone: Read sequence stops 3 residues before the CDR3 end, and the germline J gene provides the missing end. V gene TRBV7-2 combines with J gene TRBJ2-3, with a possible D match to TRBD1 (5 bases). The CDR3 is 14 residues long. Germline lookup yields CDR1 SGHTA and CDR2 FQGNSA. CDR3 bases read: TGTGCCAGCAGCAAAGGGGCAGGGCAAGAAACG. Translated, it gives CASSKGAGQET. The whole CDR3 region reads CASSKGAGQETQYF.

Points on this clone: The CDR3 goes on 3 residues after the read ends, and that part is filled in from the germline J gene. The chain carries TRBV6-1 and TRBJ1-5; D ambiguous. Germline V lookup: CDR1 MNHNS, CDR2 SASEGT. There are 16 residues in the CDR3. V was trimmed by 6 bases and J by 3 bases, leaving 18 bases between them. The CDR3 reads CASSENNGVINQPQHF. The CDR3 bases that were read are TGTGCCAGCAGCGAAAATAACGGGGTGATCAATCAGCCC.

With respect to this clone: The CDR3 end is not reached by the read, which stops 3 residues before it; the germline J gene fills it in. V is TRBV7-3 and J is TRBJ2-3, with 8 bases fitting TRBD2. V was clipped by 6 bases and J by 4 bases; unmatched bases: 6. Germline V CDR1 and CDR2: SGHTA, FQGTGA. This CDR3 comprises 14 residues. The CDR3 loop reads CASSQSGGADTQYF. The sequenced part of the CDR3 DNA is TGTGCCAGCAGTCAAAGCGGGGGAGCAGATACG.

Turning to this clone: Read sequence stops 3 residues before the CDR3 end, and the germline J gene provides the missing end. The gene calls are TRBV5-5 and TRBJ1-1, with D perhaps matching TRBD1 (5 bases). CDR3 size: 14 residues. Deletions cut 6 bases from V and 5 bases from J, with 17 bases between. The germline gives CDR1 SGHKS, CDR2 YYEKEE (reference sequence). The CDR3 loop reads CASTPRGGNTEAFF. The sequenced CDR3 bases are TGTGCCAGCACCCCCCGTGGGGGGAATACTGAA.

A remark on this clone: The read ends 3 residues early relative to the CDR3; the germline J gene fills the gap. The V gene is TRBV30, the J gene TRBJ2-1; D is possibly TRBD1 (6 bases). Per germline, CDR1 GTSNPN and CDR2 SVGIG (reference sequence). CDR3 size: 15 residues. V was cut by 5 bases and J by 6 bases, with 20 bases left in between. The CDR3 bases that were read are TGTGCCTGGGCCAGAGGTTGGGGGCTCGGCAATGAG. This codes for CAWARGWGLGNE. The whole CDR3 is CAWARGWGLGNEQFF.

As concerns this clone: The observed sequence ends 3 residues before the CDR3 terminus, with the missing tail filled in from the germline J gene. V and J are TRBV30 and TRBJ2-7; TRBD1 matches 9 bases. Germline CDR1 and CDR2: GTSNPN and SVGIG (reference sequence). V dropped 5 bases and J dropped 3; count of bases not matched to a gene: 2. The CDR3 has 12 amino acids. The sequenced part of the CDR3 DNA is TGTGCCTGGGGGACAGGGCTCTACGAG. It is translated as CAWGTGLYE. The entire CDR3 protein is CAWGTGLYEQYF.

To note about this clone: Read sequence stops 3 residues before the CDR3 end, and the germline J gene provides the missing end. V and J are TRBV5-6 and TRBJ2-7; D gene unclear. The CDR3 sequence is 13 residues long. CDR1 and CDR2 (germline): SGHDT, YYEEEE. Trimming cost V 1 base and J 3 bases, with 8 bases left between them. The CDR3 sequence is CASSLTANYEQYF. CDR3 DNA (partial): TGTGCCAGCAGCTTGACAGCAAACTACGAG.

With regard to this clone: The read stops 3 residues short of the end of the CDR3; the missing end is completed from the germline J gene. This chain links TRBV7-9 with TRBJ2-3; 8 nucleotides align to TRBD1. CDR1 and CDR2 (germline): SEHNR, FQNEAQ (reference sequence). The CDR3 has 14 residues. This CDR3 is CASSSGTGNQPQYF. The CDR3 bases that were read are TGTGCCAGCAGCTCCGGGACAGGAAATCAGCCG.

Points on this clone: The read stops 3 residues short of the end of the CDR3; the missing end is completed from the germline J gene. The V call is TRBV27, the J call TRBJ2-1; possibly TRBD2 for D (6 bases). CDR1 and CDR2 from the germline V gene are MNHEY and SMNVEV (reference sequence). The CDR3 consists of 15 residues. The ends were cut back, 2 bases at V and 4 bases at J, with 12 bases in the middle. The CDR3 spells CASSLAWAGYNEQFF. The sequenced CDR3 bases are TGTGCCAGCAGTTTAGCCTGGGCGGGGTACAATGAG.

The CDR3 spells CASTRDTSYNEQFF. The CDR3 DNA, read in part, is TGCGCCAGCACCCGGGACACATCCTACAATGAG. The chain is built from TRBV5-1 and TRBJ2-1; a weak D match, TRBD1 (6 bases). The read comes to an end 3 residues before the CDR3 does, leaving the germline J gene to fill in the end. Germline CDR1 reads SGHRS; CDR2 reads YFSETQ. The V gene lost 6 bases and the J gene lost 1 base, with 11 bases spanning the gap. The CDR3 loop spans 14 amino acids. The full variable domain, completed using reference TRBV5-1 and TRBJ2-1, is KAGVTQTPRYLIKTRGQQVTLSCSPISGHRSVSWYQQTPGQGLQFLFEYFSETQRNKGNFPGRFSGRQFSNSRSEMNVSTLELGDSALYLCASTRDTSYNEQFFGPGTRLTVL.

A note on this clone: The missing CDR3 end, 3 residues past where the read stops, is filled in from the germline J gene. This chain links TRBV18 with TRBJ1-1; possible D gene TRBD1, 5 bases. Germline V gives CDR1 KGHSH, CDR2 LQKENI. The CDR3 totals 13 residues. Trimming left V 3 bases short and J 0 bases short, with 5 bases between. The DNA read from the CDR3 is TGTGCCAGCTCACCGGACATGAACACTGAA. Translated: CASSPDMNTE. The full CDR3 protein is CASSPDMNTEAFF.

With respect to this clone: The read comes to an end 3 residues before the CDR3 does, leaving the germline J gene to fill in the end. The V gene is TRBV20-1, the J gene TRBJ2-5; 9 nucleotides line up with TRBD1. Germline lookup yields CDR1 DFQATT and CDR2 SNEGSKA (reference sequence). The CDR3 has 16 residues. V shed 3 bases and J 1 base; nucleotides not matched to a gene: 9. The CDR3 reads CSASSPTGGGQETQYF. CDR3 DNA (partial): TGCAGTGCTAGCTCCCCGACAGGGGGAGGCCAAGAGACC.

A word on this clone: The DNA ends 3 residues before the CDR3 does, and the rest of the CDR3 is filled in from the germline J gene. The genes are TRBV7-9 and TRBJ1-1; D call uncertain. Germline assignment: CDR1 SEHNR and CDR2 FQNEAQ (reference sequence). There are 13 residues in the CDR3. Trimming left V 5 bases short and J 4 bases short, with 11 bases between. The CDR3 here is CASSPSYSTEAFF. The CDR3 bases that were read are TGTGCCAGCAGCCCGTCTTACTCCACTGAA.

As regards this clone: Read coverage stops 3 residues before the CDR3 terminus; the germline J gene supplies the remainder. The chain has TRBV18 and TRBJ1-2; D call uncertain. Germline V gene data show CDR1 as KGHSH and CDR2 as LQKENI. This CDR3 contains 13 residues. The CDR3 sequence: CASSDVPGYDYTF. The sequenced CDR3 bases are TGTGCCAGCTCAGACGTCCCAGGCTACGAC.

Regarding this clone: Coverage ceases 3 residues before the CDR3 finishes, and the germline J gene fills in the end. This sample includes further DNA sequences coding for the same CDR3. The chain joins TRBV6-2 or TRBV6-3 to TRBJ1-1; possibly TRBD1 for D (6 bases). With 6 bases removed from V and 7 bases from J, the gap between germline ends came to 12 bases. From germline, CDR1 is MNHEY and CDR2 SVGEGT. This CDR3 comprises 12 residues. CDR3 residues: CASSRGEVEAFF. CDR3 bases read: TGTGCCAGCAGCAGGGGTGAGGTTGAA.

Remarks on this clone: The read ends 3 residues before the CDR3 terminus; that terminus is restored from the germline J gene. This chain joins TRBV18 and TRBJ1-2; possible D gene TRBD1, 5 bases. The V gene's germline CDR1 is KGHSH and CDR2 LQKENI. V was trimmed by 3 bases and J by 3 bases, leaving 14 bases between them. The CDR3 extends over 15 amino acids. CDR3 sequence: CASSPVTGGDYGYTF. The CDR3 bases that were read are TGTGCCAGCTCACCCGTAACAGGAGGTGACTATGGC.